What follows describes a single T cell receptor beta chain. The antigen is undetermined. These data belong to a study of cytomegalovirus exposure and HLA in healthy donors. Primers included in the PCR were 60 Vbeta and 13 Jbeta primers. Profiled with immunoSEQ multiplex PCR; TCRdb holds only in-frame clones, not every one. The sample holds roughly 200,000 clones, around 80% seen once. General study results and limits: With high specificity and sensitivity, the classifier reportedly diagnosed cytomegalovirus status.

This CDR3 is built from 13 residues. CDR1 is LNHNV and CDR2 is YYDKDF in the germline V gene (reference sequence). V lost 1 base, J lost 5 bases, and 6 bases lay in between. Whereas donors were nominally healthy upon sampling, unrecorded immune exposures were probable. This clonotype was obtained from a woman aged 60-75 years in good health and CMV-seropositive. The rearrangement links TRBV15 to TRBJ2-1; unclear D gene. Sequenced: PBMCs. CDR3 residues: CATSRVLDNEQFF. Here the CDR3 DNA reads TGTGCCACCAGCAGAGTCCTAGACAATGAGCAGTTCTTC.